Sequencing of this T cell receptor (beta chain) was carried out in a study of identical twins. Whole-study findings and limits: There was an excess of low generation probability in the out-of-frame alpha sequences that twins shared. It was cross-sectional statistical analysis, not following the same donors, that the conclusions relied on. The study found that models underestimated out-of-frame TCR alpha sharing in monozygotic twins.

After template switching added a universal primer site, the resulting cDNA carried unique molecular identifiers. TCRdb redid the calling of the 5' RACE reads with MiXCR, one entry per CDR3 protein. The sample contains 500,000 to 600,000 distinct CDR3 sequences, 20% to 25% of which appear only once. A word on this clonotype: Its cognate antigen is unknown.

Trimming removed 2 bases at V and 8 bases at J, with 19 bases between. The V gene's germline CDR1 is SGHRS and CDR2 YFSETQ. The CDR3 sequence is 15 residues long. The same data also went into a second study, on T cells expressing NK-cell markers.

The sequence came from a woman aged 18-29 years in good health. Material: CD4+ T cells sorted from blood. This chain links TRBV5-1 with TRBJ1-1, with no clear D. The CDR3 protein is CASSFQPSREAEAFF. In DNA form, the CDR3 reads TGCGCCAGCAGCTTCCAGCCATCCCGAGAGGCCGAAGCTTTCTTT.